The rows below give T cell receptor beta chains drawn from one sample of a study of cytomegalovirus exposure and HLA in healthy donors. Produced via immunoSEQ multiplex PCR; TCRdb's table is partial and in-frame only. The sample consists of about 140,000 clones, approximately 80% of them appearing once. The sample comprised PBMCs. Receptors originate from a man in his forties or fifties in good health and CMV-seronegative. Each CDR3 is given with its conserved first and last residue. The D gene is left open where the match is weak. The size entry is marked missing in some rows and otherwise reads once, few, many or a size class.

d_call j_call cdr3_length clone_size v_call cdr3_aa cdr3_nt
NA TRBJ2-1 13 NA TRBV4-2 CASSPLGLIEQFF TGTGCCAGCAGCCCATTGGGACTGATCGAGCAGTTCTTC
TRBD1 TRBJ2-7 16 NA TRBV28 CASSSTGTGVSYEQYF TGTGCCAGCAGTTCTACCGGGACAGGGGTATCCTACGAGCAGTACTTC
TRBD2 TRBJ2-7 15 once TRBV5-8 CASGLTTSGNREQYF TGTGCCAGCGGCCTCACTACTAGCGGGAACCGCGAGCAGTACTTC
TRBD1 TRBJ2-5 14 NA TRBV5-5 CASSPWTGLETQYF TGTGCCAGCAGCCCTTGGACAGGCTTAGAGACCCAGTACTTC
TRBD1 TRBJ1-4 15 NA TRBV6-5 CASSLRTGEDEKLFF TGTGCCAGCAGTCTGCGGACAGGGGAGGATGAAAAACTGTTTTTT
TRBD1 TRBJ2-5 14 NA TRBV2 CASRTGTGGMAQYF TGTGCCAGCAGAACCGGGACAGGAGGGATGGCCCAGTACTTC
TRBD2 TRBJ2-1 15 NA TRBV5-6 CASSHSSGGWNEQFF TGTGCCAGCAGCCATTCTAGCGGGGGTTGGAATGAGCAGTTCTTC
TRBD1 TRBJ2-6 18 NA TRBV25-1 CASSPLTRGRNGANVLTF TGTGCCAGCTCCCCCCTTACCAGGGGGCGAAATGGGGCCAACGTCCTGACTTTC
TRBD1 TRBJ2-1 13 NA TRBV28 CASSLPLTGAKFF TGTGCCAGCAGTTTACCCTTGACAGGGGCGAAGTTCTTC
NA TRBJ1-1 11 NA TRBV6-5 CASSDSVDAFF TGTGCCAGCTCTGACAGTGTGGATGCTTTCTTT
NA TRBJ2-7 17 NA TRBV27 CAGGTTTGAVVTYEQYF TGTGCCGGCGGAACCACGACTGGGGCGGTGGTAACCTACGAGCAGTACTTC
TRBD2 TRBJ2-3 16 NA TRBV6-5 CASSYLPSGRIDTQYF TGTGCCAGCAGTTACTTGCCTAGCGGGAGGATAGATACGCAGTATTTT
NA TRBJ2-7 16 NA TRBV21-1 CASSEKVGGIPYEQYF TGTGCCAGCAGCGAAAAGGTAGGGGGCATCCCTTACGAGCAGTACTTC
TRBD1 TRBJ2-7 15 few TRBV19 CASSHLQGATYEQYF TGTGCCAGTAGCCACCTACAGGGGGCGACCTACGAGCAGTACTTC
TRBD2 TRBJ2-3 16 few TRBV28 CASSPVAGGPQDTQYF TGTGCCAGCAGTCCCGTAGCGGGGGGGCCTCAAGATACGCAGTATTTT
NA TRBJ2-3 16 NA TRBV27 CASSSGWRGSTDTQYF TGTGCCAGCAGTTCGGGGTGGCGGGGTAGCACAGATACGCAGTATTTT
NA TRBJ1-1 20 NA TRBV4-1 CASSHDGRVGVRGVSTEAFF TGCGCCAGCAGCCATGATGGGCGAGTAGGCGTACGGGGTGTTAGCACTGAAGCTTTCTTT
TRBD2 TRBJ2-5 19 NA TRBV5-1 CASSLGLAGGRGGQETQYF TGCGCCAGCAGCTTAGGGCTAGCGGGAGGGCGTGGAGGCCAAGAGACCCAGTACTTC
NA TRBJ1-2 14 NA TRBV6-5 CASSYSRTDHGYTF TGTGCCAGCAGTTACTCGAGAACAGACCATGGCTACACCTTC
TRBD1 TRBJ1-2 14 NA TRBV19 CASSIDEGAGGYTF TGTGCCAGTAGTATAGATGAGGGGGCTGGCGGCTACACCTTC
NA TRBJ2-7 18 NA TRBV5-1 CASSLESNAGLITYEQYF TGCGCCAGCAGCTTGGAATCTAACGCGGGACTTATCACCTACGAGCAGTACTTC
TRBD2 TRBJ2-5 11 NA TRBV7-9 CSSSPGREQYF TGTTCCAGCAGCCCGGGGAGGGAGCAGTACTTC
TRBD2 TRBJ2-1 18 NA TRBV7-9 CASSFGLAGPIPGDEQFF TGTGCCAGCAGCTTCGGACTAGCGGGACCCATTCCGGGGGATGAGCAGTTCTTC
TRBD1 TRBJ1-2 14 NA TRBV7-9 CASSATGAGPGDTF TGTGCCAGCAGCGCCACAGGGGCGGGGCCGGGGGACACCTTC
TRBD1 TRBJ1-5 15 NA TRBV28 CASSSGQYSNQPQHF TGTGCCAGCAGTTCGGGACAGTATAGCAATCAGCCCCAGCATTTT
TRBD1 TRBJ2-7 14 NA TRBV11-1 CASSLVGQGYEQYF TGTGCCAGCAGCTTAGTAGGACAGGGCTACGAGCAGTACTTC
NA TRBJ1-1 16 NA TRBV7-9 CSSSSSQVAMNTEAFF TGTTCCAGCAGCTCTTCCCAGGTTGCGATGAACACTGAAGCTTTCTTT
TRBD1 TRBJ1-2 20 few TRBV6-1 CASSEPQGTGAERGVYGYTF TGTGCCAGCAGTGAGCCCCAGGGGACAGGGGCCGAACGTGGTGTCTATGGCTACACCTTC
TRBD2 TRBJ2-2 16 NA TRBV5-1 CASSMGLVANTGELFF TGCGCCAGCAGCATGGGACTAGTTGCGAACACCGGGGAGCTGTTTTTT
NA TRBJ2-5 16 NA TRBV7-2 CASSFVSGALQETQYF TGTGCCAGCAGCTTCGTGTCTGGGGCCCTCCAAGAGACCCAGTACTTC